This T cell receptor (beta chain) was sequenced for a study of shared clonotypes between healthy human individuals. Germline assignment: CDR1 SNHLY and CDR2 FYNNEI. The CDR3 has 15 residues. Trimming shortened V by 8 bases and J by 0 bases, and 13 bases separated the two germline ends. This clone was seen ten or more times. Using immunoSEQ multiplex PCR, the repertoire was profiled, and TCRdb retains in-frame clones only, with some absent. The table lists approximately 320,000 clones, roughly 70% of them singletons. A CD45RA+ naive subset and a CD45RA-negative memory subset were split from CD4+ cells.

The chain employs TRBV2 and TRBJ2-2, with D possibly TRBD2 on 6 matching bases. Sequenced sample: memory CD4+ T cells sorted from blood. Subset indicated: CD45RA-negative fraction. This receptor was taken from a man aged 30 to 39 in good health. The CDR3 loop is CASRGAYPNTGELFF. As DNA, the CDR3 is TGTGCCAGCCGCGGGGCCTACCCGAACACCGGGGAGCTGTTTTTT.